This T cell receptor (beta chain) stems from a study of T cells in Graves' hyperthyroidism and ophthalmopathy. Amplification yielded TCR beta CDR3 regions, with RNA transcripts as the source. HTBI primers drove first-round RT-PCR of the TCR CDR3. A single record per CDR3 protein comes from TCRdb applying MiXCR to the multiplex PCR reads. The sample comprises fewer than 500,000 distinct CDR3 sequences, around 15% of which are singletons, and less than 15% rests with the top ten. This clonotype appeared many times. V gave up 8 bases and J gave up 9 bases, with 8 bases separating them. CDR3 length equals 10 residues. The germline V gene has CDR1 SNHLY and CDR2 FYNNEI.

The J gene is TRBJ2-1, the V gene TRBV2; D not certain. The source material was blood. This TCR came from a man aged 18 to 30 with Graves' ophthalmopathy. The CDR3 bases are TGTGCCAGCTCCGCGCCTGAGCAGTTCTTC. It specifies CASSAPEQFF.